These 5 T cell receptor beta chains were sequenced from one sample in a study of graft-versus-host responses after intestinal transplantation. TCRdb's table, derived via immunoSEQ multiplex PCR, lists solely in-frame clones and lacks some. The data contain around 71,000 clones, 80% to 95% of them singletons. The sample consisted of bone marrow, taken approximately 700 days after intestinal transplantation. These receptors all come from a human patient who received an intestinal transplant, so some T cells may come from the graft donor.

This chain uses TRBV29-1 with TRBJ1-5; D is uncertain. The germline V gene encodes CDR1 SQVTM and CDR2 ANQGSEA. V gave up 4 bases and J gave up 1 base, with 5 bases separating them. CDR3 length: 12 residues. Here the CDR3 reads CSVGDSNQPQHF. The CDR3 nucleotides are TGCAGCGTTGGCGACAGCAATCAGCCCCAGCATTTT.

The chain joins TRBV14 to TRBJ1-2; D uncertain. Germline loops: CDR1 SGHDN, CDR2 FVKESK. The CDR3 runs 13 residues. Trimming shortened V by 5 bases and J by 4 bases, and 11 bases separated the two germline ends. The CDR3 sequence: CASSDVPGYGYTF. In DNA form, the CDR3 reads TGTGCCAGCAGCGACGTACCCGGCTATGGCTACACCTTC. The variable domain in full, with the rest retrieved from reference TRBV14 and TRBJ1-2, is EAGVTQFPSHSVIEKGQTVTLRCDPISGHDNLYWYRRVMGKEIKFLLHFVKESKQDESGMPNNRFLAERTGGTYSTLKVQPAELEDSGVYFCASSDVPGYGYTFGSGTRLTVV.

This clone was found once. This chain links TRBV7-9 with TRBJ1-4, with TRBD1 as a possible D gene (5 bases). The CDR3 contains 14 residues. With 0 bases removed from V and 5 bases from J, the gap between germline ends came to 7 bases. Per germline, CDR1 SEHNR and CDR2 FQNEAQ (reference sequence). As DNA, the CDR3 is TGTGCCAGCAGCTTAGCGGGGGACAATGAAAAACTGTTTTTT. Translating it yields CASSLAGDNEKLFF.

The J gene is TRBJ2-1, the V gene TRBV7-9, with D unclear. Trimming took 1 base from V and 8 from J, leaving 15 bases between them. This CDR3 is 15 amino acids long. Germline loops: CDR1 SEHNR, CDR2 FQNEAQ (reference sequence). CDR3 protein: CASSLGVGRGDEQFF. CDR3 nucleotides: TGTGCCAGCAGCTTAGGAGTCGGGCGAGGAGATGAGCAGTTCTTC.

This chain joins TRBV7-9 and TRBJ1-4; TRBD1 is a possible D gene (5 bases). V gave up 8 bases and J gave up 8 bases, with 21 bases separating them. Germline CDR1 is SEHNR and CDR2 is FQNEAQ (reference sequence). The CDR3 totals 15 residues. As DNA, the CDR3 is TGTGCCAGCTTGGGGGAGAGAGAGGGGACCGAAAAACTGTTTTTT. This codes for CASLGEREGTEKLFF.